This T cell receptor beta chain was retrieved from a study of cytomegalovirus exposure and HLA in healthy donors. This PCR relied on a set of 60 Vbeta primers and 13 Jbeta primers. The repertoire was sequenced with immunoSEQ multiplex PCR; TCRdb's copy has only in-frame clones and lacks some. The table has 85,000 to 100,000 clones, 65% to 80% seen once. Losses at the gene ends were 0 bases for V and 4 bases for J; bases not matched to a gene: 3. The CDR3 extends over 14 amino acids. Germline assignment: CDR1 SGHTS and CDR2 YDEGEE. The V gene is TRBV5-8, the J gene TRBJ1-2; 7 positions match TRBD1. This clonotype was obtained from a human donor in good health. Material: PBMCs. The CDR3 region is CASSLGDSSYGYTF. The CDR3 nucleotides read TGTGCCAGCAGCTTGGGGGACAGTTCCTATGGCTACACCTTC.